The 27 T cell receptor beta chains in this list originate from one sample, sequenced in a study of blood T cell repertoires in COVID-19. Using immunoSEQ multiplex PCR, the repertoire was profiled, and TCRdb retains in-frame clones only, with some absent. The sample shows 200,000 or so clones, just under 85% of them seen only once. The sequenced material came from peripheral blood. Every receptor here comes from a human donor with acute or convalescent COVID-19. The donor label of this sample is uncertain.

The chain carries TRBV6-5 and TRBJ2-1; TRBD2 agrees at 8 bases. Unmatched junction bases numbered 11, after V lost 7 bases and J lost 6 bases. The CDR3 contains 15 residues. Germline CDR1 MNHEY, CDR2 SVGAGI. The CDR3 coding sequence is TGTGCCAGCACCCACGGACTAGCAAGGGTCAATGAGCAGTTCTTC. This sequence encodes CASTHGLARVNEQFF.

The CDR3 is CASSSPAGSTDTQYF. As DNA, the CDR3 is TGTGCCAGCAGCTCGCCAGCGGGGAGCACAGATACGCAGTATTTT. The J gene is TRBJ2-3, the V gene TRBV7-9; 7 nucleotides match TRBD2. The CDR3 consists of 15 residues. Germline V gene sequence: CDR1 SEHNR, CDR2 FQNEAQ (reference sequence). V dropped 4 bases and J dropped 0; count of bases not matched to a gene: 4.

The chain carries TRBV18 and TRBJ2-3; a possible D gene is TRBD2 (5 bases). CDR3 length: 15 residues. The germline gives CDR1 KGHSH, CDR2 LQKENI. Trimming removed 0 bases at V and 2 bases at J, with 9 bases between. The CDR3 region has the DNA TGTGCCAGCTCACCACCGGGAGTGGCCACAGATACGCAGTATTTT. This sequence encodes CASSPPGVATDTQYF.

This clone was picked up a small number of times. The V gene is TRBV2, the J gene TRBJ2-7, with D tentatively TRBD2 (6 bases). Per the germline V gene, CDR1 is SNHLY and CDR2 is FYNNEI. CDR3 length: 13 residues. V was clipped by 7 bases and J by 4 bases, with 14 bases between them. CDR3 loop: CASKGVGGYEQYF. The CDR3, as DNA: TGTGCCAGCAAGGGAGTAGGAGGGTACGAGCAGTACTTC.

The chain employs TRBV7-6 and TRBJ1-5; D is perhaps TRBD1 (5 bases). V lost 3 bases to trimming and J lost 0 bases, with 9 bases between them. CDR3 length equals 15 residues. The germline CDR1 and CDR2 sequences are SGHVS and FNYEAQ. As DNA, the CDR3 is TGTGCCAGCAGCTTCGGGGGAACTAGCAATCAGCCCCAGCATTTT. Encoded protein: CASSFGGTSNQPQHF.

This chain connects TRBV27 to TRBJ1-1, with D possibly TRBD1 on 5 matching bases. The V end lost 2 bases, the J end lost 7 bases, and 8 bases lay between the germline ends. There are 12 residues in the CDR3. Germline CDR1 is MNHEY and CDR2 is SMNVEV (reference sequence). The CDR3: CASSLGGLEAFF. The CDR3 nucleotides are TGTGCCAGCAGTTTAGGGGGACTTGAAGCTTTCTTT.

This clone was recorded a few times. This chain joins TRBV19 and TRBJ1-5; 7 bases align to TRBD1. Germline lookup yields CDR1 LNHDA and CDR2 SQIVND (reference sequence). The CDR3 is made up of 14 amino acids. J gave up 4 bases and V 5 bases, and 5 bases lay outside the gene matches. The CDR3 bases are TGTGCCAGTAGTCTTATACAGGGGAATCAGCCCCAGCATTTT. Residues: CASSLIQGNQPQHF.

The chain combines TRBV5-1 with TRBJ1-3; TRBD1 aligns across 9 bases. The germline V gene encodes CDR1 SGHRS and CDR2 YFSETQ. The V gene end was trimmed by 0 bases and the J gene end by 2 bases; junction bases not matched to a gene: 6. The CDR3 is 17 amino acids. The CDR3 DNA reads as TGCGCCAGCAGCTTGGCCGGGACAGGGTCCGCTGGAAACACCATATATTTT. Translation gives CASSLAGTGSAGNTIYF.

The rearrangement joins TRBV7-2 to TRBJ2-1; TRBD2 agrees at 7 bases. Losses at the gene ends were 2 bases for V and 6 bases for J; bases not matched to a gene: 7. In germline, CDR1 is SGHTA, CDR2 FQGNSA. The CDR3 is 15 residues long. The CDR3: CASSLMAGASNEQFF. The CDR3 coding sequence is TGTGCCAGCAGCTTAATGGCGGGAGCAAGCAATGAGCAGTTCTTC.

This chain connects TRBV28 to TRBJ2-7, with D tentatively TRBD1 (5 bases). The CDR3 covers 13 residues. Germline loops: CDR1 MDHEN, CDR2 SYDVKM. V was cut by 3 bases and J by 4 bases, with 10 bases left in between. CDR3 in amino acids: CASSFRGRYEQYF. CDR3 sequence (DNA): TGTGCCAGCAGTTTTAGGGGAAGATACGAGCAGTACTTC.

The chain combines TRBV19 with TRBJ1-1; D unresolved. V shed 5 bases and J shed 4 bases, with 11 bases lying between them. In germline, CDR1 is LNHDA, CDR2 SQIVND (reference sequence). The CDR3 contains 13 residues. CDR3 sequence (DNA): TGTGCCAGTAGTCAGGTTACGGCCACTGAAGCTTTCTTT. It is translated as CASSQVTATEAFF.

This clone has more than one count but fewer than ten. The chain is built from TRBV25-1 and TRBJ1-6; 7 bases match TRBD1. This CDR3 has 18 residues. Germline loops: CDR1 MGHDK, CDR2 SYGVNS. The chain's CDR3 is CVEQGWQGGSSYNSPLHF. The CDR3 bases are TGTGTCGAGCAGGGCTGGCAGGGGGGCAGCTCCTATAATTCACCCCTCCACTTT.

The chain employs TRBV2 and TRBJ1-5; D gene unclear. The CDR3 has 14 amino acids. The germline gives CDR1 SNHLY, CDR2 FYNNEI. Deletions cut 0 bases from V and 9 bases from J, with 12 bases between. The CDR3 here is CASSEAQGRGPQHF. The CDR3 coding sequence is TGTGCCAGCAGTGAAGCTCAAGGTAGAGGGCCCCAGCATTTT.

This clone turned up a few times. The chain is built from TRBV15 and TRBJ2-7; maybe TRBD1 (5 bases). The germline V gene encodes CDR1 LNHNV and CDR2 YYDKDF (reference sequence). V lost 9 bases and J lost 7, with 13 bases in between. The CDR3 is 11 residues long. The chain's CDR3 is CATKGYLEQYF. CDR3 DNA sequence: TGTGCCACTAAGGGGTATTTGGAGCAGTACTTC. The whole variable domain, filled in from reference TRBV15 and TRBJ2-7, reads DAMVIQNPRYQVTQFGKPVTLSCSQTLNHNVMYWYQQKSSQAPKLLFHYYDKDFNNEADTPDNFQSRRPNTSFCFLDIRSPGLGDTAMYLCATKGYLEQYFGPGTRLTVT.

The rearrangement links TRBV15 to TRBJ2-5; 8 positions agree with TRBD1. Germline values: CDR1 LNHNV, CDR2 YYDKDF (reference sequence). The ends lost 8 bases at V and 7 bases at J; junction bases unmatched: 12. The CDR3 runs 14 residues. The CDR3 protein is CATAPDRVGGTQYF. The CDR3 coding sequence is TGTGCCACCGCTCCGGACAGGGTTGGTGGGACCCAGTACTTC.

Written as DNA, the CDR3 is TGTGCCAGCACCTCCGGGACACCTACCTACGAGCAGTACTTC. Its translation: CASTSGTPTYEQYF. The rearrangement links TRBV11-2 to TRBJ2-7, with a possible D match to TRBD1 (6 bases). This CDR3 is 14 amino acids long. The germline V and J ends were trimmed by 7 bases and 2 bases, with 15 bases remaining between them. The V gene's germline CDR1 is SGHAT and CDR2 FQNNGV.

This sequence joins TRBV6-2 or TRBV6-3 and TRBJ1-6; TRBD1 matches at 10 bases. The CDR3 is 15 residues long. CDR1 MNHEY and CDR2 SVGEGT come from the germline V gene. With V trimmed by 5 bases and J by 7 bases, 5 bases remained unmatched. The CDR3 reads CASSVPTGGNSPLHF. In DNA, the CDR3 is TGTGCCAGCAGTGTACCGACAGGGGGCAATTCACCCCTCCACTTT.

This clone has only one observation. The chain links TRBV21-1 to TRBJ2-2; TRBD2 was called by the table and not checked on the DNA. TRBV21-1 counts as a pseudogene. The CDR3 covers 16 residues. The CDR3 coding sequence is TGTGCCAGCAGCAAAGTGTGGACTAGCGGCACCGGGGAGCTGTTTTTT. Amino acid sequence: CASSKVWTSGTGELFF.

The chain uses TRBV3-1 (or the pseudogene TRBV3-2) and TRBJ2-7, with 7 bases aligning to TRBD2. The germline V gene has CDR1 LGHDT and CDR2 YNNKEL (reference sequence). The CDR3 is 17 amino acids. V lost 0 bases, J lost 1 base, and 9 bases stayed unmatched. The CDR3 DNA reads TGTGCCAGCAGCCAAGAACGGACTGGGAGGGCTTCCTACGAGCAGTACTTC. Its translation: CASSQERTGRASYEQYF.

The chain links TRBV5-1 to TRBJ2-5, with a weak D call TRBD1 (6 bases). From germline, CDR1 is SGHRS and CDR2 YFSETQ. The V and J ends lost 3 bases and 2 bases respectively, with 11 bases between them. This CDR3 region has 14 residues. The chain's CDR3 is CASSWSGQQETQYF. In nucleotides, the CDR3 is TGCGCCAGCAGCTGGTCAGGACAGCAAGAGACCCAGTACTTC.

V gene TRBV6-5 combines with J gene TRBJ1-1; TRBD1 might be the D (5 bases). The CDR3 sequence is 15 residues long. Germline values: CDR1 MNHEY, CDR2 SVGAGI. V was clipped by 4 bases and J by 1 base, with 13 bases between them. In DNA, the CDR3 is TGTGCCAGCAGTTCCCTCAGGGCCGAGAACACTGAAGCTTTCTTT. This encodes CASSSLRAENTEAFF.

The chain combines TRBV11-2 with TRBJ2-1; 12 positions agree with TRBD2. CDR3 length: 15 amino acids. Germline CDR1 reads SGHAT; CDR2 reads FQNNGV. J lost 7 bases, V lost 5 bases, and 6 bases had no gene match. CDR3 residues: CASSRLAGVGNEQFF. DNA of the CDR3: TGTGCCAGCAGCAGACTAGCGGGAGTTGGGAATGAGCAGTTCTTC. Full variable domain (outside the CDR3, taken from reference TRBV11-2 and TRBJ2-1): EAGVAQSPRYKIIEKRQSVAFWCNPISGHATLYWYQQILGQGPKLLIQFQNNGVVDDSQLPKDRFSAERLKGVDSTLKIQPAKLEDSAVYLCASSRLAGVGNEQFFGPGTRLTVL.

This chain links TRBV19 with TRBJ1-5; D not resolved. The CDR3 has 14 residues. Germline V gives CDR1 LNHDA, CDR2 SQIVND (reference sequence). Between the trimmed V and J ends, which lost 6 bases and 4 bases, there was a span of 13 bases. The CDR3 loop is CASRLGLINQPQHF. Here the CDR3 DNA reads TGTGCCAGTAGGCTAGGACTGATTAATCAGCCCCAGCATTTT.

A few counts support this clone. V is TRBV18 and J is TRBJ1-1; 7 positions agree with TRBD1. With 6 bases clipped from V and 0 bases from J, the junction kept 10 bases outside the gene matches. The CDR3 covers 16 residues. The germline CDR1 and CDR2 sequences are KGHSH and LQKENI. The CDR3 nucleotides are TGTGCCAGCTCCCCGGGCTCGACAGGGCTGAACACTGAAGCTTTCTTT. As protein: CASSPGSTGLNTEAFF.

DNA for the CDR3: TGTGCCAGCAGTCCCGGGACGTTGGGCCGGGGGGAGACCCAGTACTTC. It yields the protein CASSPGTLGRGETQYF. This sequence joins TRBV28 and TRBJ2-5, with a tentative D call TRBD2 (6 bases). Trimming cost V 5 bases and J 5 bases, with 21 bases left between them. The CDR3 extends over 16 amino acids. In germline, CDR1 is MDHEN, CDR2 SYDVKM.

In its sample, this clone was seen a few times. The V and J genes are TRBV19 and TRBJ1-1; TRBD1 might be the D (5 bases). Looked up from germline, CDR1 is LNHDA and CDR2 is SQIVND (reference sequence). Trimming removed 2 bases from V and 4 bases from J, with 14 bases in between. This CDR3 is 15 amino acids long. The CDR3 sequence: CASSINRMRGTEAFF. The DNA for the CDR3 is TGTGCCAGTAGTATAAACAGGATGCGAGGCACTGAAGCTTTCTTT.

This chain connects TRBV6-6 to TRBJ2-7; 9 bases map to TRBD1. This CDR3 is built from 16 residues. Looked up from germline, CDR1 is MNHNY and CDR2 is SVGAGI (reference sequence). Trimming at V came to 5 bases and at J to 3 bases, leaving 11 bases not matched to a gene. The CDR3: CASSRLADRGDYEQYF. DNA of the CDR3: TGTGCCAGCAGTCGACTCGCGGACAGGGGAGACTACGAGCAGTACTTC.